A single sample gave rise to the 32 T cell receptor beta chains below, sequenced in a study of T-cell memory formation after mild COVID-19. TCRdb itself ran the 5' RACE reads through MiXCR, one entry per CDR3 protein. The table includes roughly 600,000 distinct CDR3 sequences, more than 15% detected once. The sample comprised PBMCs or a T cell subset sorted from them (not recorded which). Receptors originate from an adult woman who had mild COVID-19 (a few samples of this study predate the infection). Cell type and time point are not known.

This clonotype was observed many times. Here the CDR3 reads CASSQGVQPQHF. In DNA, the CDR3 is TGTGCCAGCAGCCAAGGGGTCCAGCCCCAGCATTTT. V usage is TRBV3-1 and J usage is TRBJ1-5, with D unresolved. This CDR3 region has 12 residues. CDR1 LGHDT and CDR2 YNNKEL come from the germline V gene (reference sequence). Trimming cost V 1 base and J 7 bases, with 5 bases left between them.

This clonotype was found a few times. The chain joins TRBV7-2 to TRBJ2-2, with 9 bases matching TRBD2. V gave up 3 bases and J gave up 4 bases; unmatched junction bases: 6. In germline, CDR1 is SGHTA, CDR2 FQGNSA. CDR3 length equals 16 residues. This chain's CDR3 is CASSFRTSGRTGELFF. The CDR3 DNA sequence: TGTGCCAGCAGCTTCCGTACTAGCGGGCGCACCGGGGAGCTGTTTTTT.

V and J are TRBV24-1 and TRBJ2-3; TRBD1 or TRBD2 may be the D gene (5 bases each). V was clipped by 7 bases and J by 10 bases, with 14 bases between them. Per the germline V gene, CDR1 is KGHDR and CDR2 is SFDVKD. The CDR3 is made up of 12 amino acids. The CDR3: CATRMGEEAQYF. The CDR3 region has the DNA TGTGCCACCAGGATGGGGGAAGAAGCGCAGTATTTT.

The count of this clonotype is one. The V call is TRBV20-1, the J call TRBJ1-1, with D maybe TRBD1 (5 bases). The CDR3 covers 13 residues. The V end lost 6 bases, the J end lost 0 bases, and 11 bases lay between the germline ends. Per the germline V gene, CDR1 is DFQATT and CDR2 is SNEGSKA (reference sequence). The CDR3 reads CSAEIQVNTEAFF. The CDR3 DNA sequence: TGCAGTGCGGAAATACAGGTGAACACTGAAGCTTTCTTT.

J is TRBJ1-1 and V is TRBV7-2; TRBD1 is a possible D gene (5 bases). With 2 bases removed from V and 5 bases from J, the gap between germline ends came to 12 bases. Germline CDR1 and CDR2: SGHTA and FQGNSA. This CDR3 is 14 amino acids long. CDR3 nucleotides: TGTGCCAGCAGCTTAAGTGCAGGGAGAACTGAAGCTTTCTTT. This sequence encodes CASSLSAGRTEAFF.

This clonotype was seen a few times. V usage is TRBV3-1 and J usage is TRBJ2-2; D not certain. V dropped 3 bases and J dropped 5 bases, with 16 bases sitting between them. In germline, CDR1 is LGHDT, CDR2 YNNKEL (reference sequence). The CDR3 contains 16 residues. Written as DNA, the CDR3 is TGTGCCAGCAGCCAGAGAAGGAATCTGTGGACCGGGGAGCTGTTTTTT. Its protein product is CASSQRRNLWTGELFF.

This clonotype has more than one count but fewer than ten. As DNA, the CDR3 is TGCAGTGCGAGTAGCGGAGTTCAAGAGACCCAGTACTTC. Protein sequence: CSASSGVQETQYF. The genes are TRBV20-1 and TRBJ2-5; possible D gene TRBD2, 6 bases. CDR3 length: 13 amino acids. Germline CDR1 reads DFQATT; CDR2 reads SNEGSKA (reference sequence). Trimming took 6 bases from V and 2 from J, leaving 13 bases between them.

Only a few counts were recorded for this clonotype. The chain is built from TRBV19 and TRBJ1-1, with no clear D. This CDR3 contains 15 residues. Germline assignment: CDR1 LNHDA and CDR2 SQIVND (reference sequence). V shed 4 bases and J shed 3 bases, with 15 bases lying between them. CDR3 sequence reads: CASSNGRFLDTEAFF. The CDR3 DNA follows: TGTGCCAGTAGTAACGGACGATTTTTAGACACTGAAGCTTTCTTT.

This clonotype turned up a few times. The chain recombines TRBV9 with TRBJ2-6; D is unresolved. This CDR3 is built from 15 residues. Per the germline V gene, CDR1 is SGDLS and CDR2 is YYNGEE. V gave up 0 bases and J gave up 1 base, with 5 bases separating them. CDR3 sequence reads: CASSVVESGANVLTF. The CDR3 DNA is TGTGCCAGCAGCGTAGTAGAATCTGGGGCCAACGTCCTGACTTTC.

This clonotype was detected a few times. V gene TRBV5-5 combines with J gene TRBJ2-1, with D maybe TRBD1 (6 bases). The CDR3 is made up of 14 amino acids. The V and J ends lost 0 bases and 5 bases respectively, with 9 bases between them. CDR1 is SGHKS, CDR2 YYEKEE, per germline (reference sequence). Written as DNA, the CDR3 is TGTGCCAGCAGCTTGGTTGCAGGGGACAATGAGCAGTTCTTC. It yields the protein CASSLVAGDNEQFF. Using reference TRBV5-5 and TRBJ2-1 for the parts outside the CDR3, the full variable domain is DAGVTQSPTHLIKTRGQQVTLRCSPISGHKSVSWYQQVLGQGPQFIFQYYEKEERGRGNFPDRFSARQFPNYSSELNVNALLLGDSALYLCASSLVAGDNEQFFGPGTRLTVL.

This clonotype was counted only a few times. At one boundary the junction diverges from the germline segment, which might be a read error. The chain combines TRBV7-2 with TRBJ2-3; TRBD2 agrees at 7 bases. Germline CDR1 and CDR2: SGHTA and FQGNSA. This CDR3 region has 15 residues. The CDR3 protein is CASSLVAGVTDTQYF. CDR3 DNA: TGCGCCAGCAGCCTTGTTGCGGGAGTTACAGATACGCAGTATTTT.

CDR3 protein: CASSWQGPGSYNEQFF. As DNA, the CDR3 is TGCGCCAGCAGCTGGCAGGGCCCTGGGTCCTACAATGAGCAGTTCTTC. V gene TRBV5-1 combines with J gene TRBJ2-1, with D perhaps matching TRBD1 (5 bases). Per the germline V gene, CDR1 is SGHRS and CDR2 is YFSETQ. The CDR3 length is 16 residues. V gave up 3 bases and J gave up 1 base, with 14 bases separating them.

This chain joins TRBV6-2 or TRBV6-3 and TRBJ1-1; D not certain. V lost 2 bases and J lost 0, with 7 bases in between. The CDR3 runs 14 residues. Germline-derived CDR1 and CDR2 are MNHEY and SVGEGT. CDR3 protein: CASSYPGLNTEAFF. The CDR3 nucleotides read TGTGCCAGCAGTTACCCAGGACTGAACACTGAAGCTTTCTTT.

This sequence joins TRBV5-1 and TRBJ2-2; the D gene is possibly TRBD1 (6 bases). Trimming shortened V by 6 bases and J by 0 bases, and 15 bases separated the two germline ends. The germline V gene has CDR1 SGHRS and CDR2 YFSETQ. The CDR3 is 16 residues long. CDR3 sequence reads: CASTHIGTTNTGELFF. CDR3 DNA: TGCGCCAGCACCCATATCGGGACAACGAACACCGGGGAGCTGTTTTTT.

This clonotype was recorded a few times. This may be a read error: a much more frequent sequence differs by one nucleotide. The chain has TRBV12-3 or TRBV12-4 and TRBJ1-1, with a possible D match to TRBD1 (6 bases). This CDR3 has 14 amino acids. Deletions cut 3 bases from V and 1 base from J, with 9 bases between. DNA of the CDR3: TGTGCCAGCAGTTTGGGGACACAGAACACTGAAGCTTTCTTT. It yields the protein CASSLGTQNTEAFF.

This chain joins TRBV5-1 and TRBJ2-1; D remains unclear. The ends were cut back, 0 bases at V and 8 bases at J, with 12 bases in the middle. The CDR3 is 14 residues long. Germline V gene lookup returns CDR1 SGHRS and CDR2 YFSETQ. CDR3 in DNA: TGCGCCAGCAGCTTGGGACATCGTACGGATGAGCAGTTCTTC. Protein: CASSLGHRTDEQFF.

A few counts support this clonotype. This chain uses TRBV29-1 with TRBJ2-3; the match to TRBD2 covers 13 bases. The CDR3 spans 16 residues. The trim removed 8 bases at V and 1 base at J, leaving 9 bases unmatched. Germline loops: CDR1 SQVTM, CDR2 ANQGSEA. The CDR3 DNA reads as TGCAGCATTGCCGGGACTAGCGGGACCGGCACAGATACGCAGTATTTT. Amino acids: CSIAGTSGTGTDTQYF.

This clonotype turned up a few times. The J gene is TRBJ2-1, the V gene TRBV6-6; a weak D match, TRBD1 (6 bases). In germline, CDR1 is MNHNY, CDR2 SVGAGI (reference sequence). The CDR3 runs 16 residues. The germline V and J ends were trimmed by 5 bases and 9 bases, with 23 bases remaining between them. DNA of the CDR3: TGTGCCAGCAGTATGGGACATCGGGACACCGCGGGTGAGCAGTTCTTC. It yields the protein CASSMGHRDTAGEQFF.

The chain carries TRBV12-3 or TRBV12-4 and TRBJ2-7, with 8 bases fitting TRBD1. CDR3 size: 14 residues. V shed 4 bases and J 6 bases; nucleotides not matched to a gene: 8. DNA for the CDR3: TGTGCCAGCAGTTCCCGGGGACAGGCGGTCGAGCAGTACTTC. Protein product: CASSSRGQAVEQYF.

The chain employs TRBV6-6 and TRBJ2-5, with 10 bases that match TRBD2. The CDR3 runs to 17 residues. Trimming removed 0 bases from V and 1 base from J; junction bases left unmatched: 5. Germline values: CDR1 MNHNY, CDR2 SVGAGI (reference sequence). DNA of the CDR3: TGTGCCAGCAGTTACTCGAGTACTAGCGGGGTCCAAGAGACCCAGTACTTC. As protein: CASSYSSTSGVQETQYF.

The chain joins TRBV3-1 to TRBJ2-2; D could derive from TRBD1 or TRBD2 (5 bases each). V lost 3 bases and J 8 bases, leaving 13 bases between the germline ends. Germline values: CDR1 LGHDT, CDR2 YNNKEL (reference sequence). This CDR3 contains 14 residues. In DNA form, the CDR3 reads TGTGCCAGCAGCCATATAACTGGGACGGGGGAGCTGTTTTTT. This encodes CASSHITGTGELFF.

This clonotype was counted a few times. This sequence joins TRBV4-3 and TRBJ1-4; D gene uncertain. Trimming pared 0 bases from V and 8 bases from J, leaving 13 bases between. Germline V gene lookup returns CDR1 LGHNA and CDR2 YSLEER. This CDR3 is 15 amino acids long. The CDR3 region has the DNA TGCGCCAGCAGCCAAGATTCTGGGAAATGGGAAAAACTGTTTTTT. It encodes CASSQDSGKWEKLFF.

Only a few counts were recorded for this clonotype. This sequence joins TRBV27 and TRBJ2-2; D is undetermined. The ends were cut back, 1 base at V and 4 bases at J, with 4 bases in the middle. The CDR3 is made up of 13 amino acids. Germline V gives CDR1 MNHEY, CDR2 SMNVEV (reference sequence). CDR3 bases: TGTGCCAGCAGTTTATTTTCCACCGGGGAGCTGTTTTTT. Translated: CASSLFSTGELFF.

This clonotype has a count of ten or more. This chain connects TRBV29-1 to TRBJ1-5, with D unresolved. The CDR3 has 15 residues. Germline V gene data show CDR1 as SQVTM and CDR2 as ANQGSEA. V lost 4 bases and J lost 2, with 15 bases in between. The CDR3 sequence: CSVAEGFLGNQPQHF. The CDR3 bases are TGCAGCGTTGCGGAAGGGTTCTTAGGCAATCAGCCCCAGCATTTT.

Only one count was recorded for this clonotype. V gene TRBV5-1 combines with J gene TRBJ1-5; no firm D call. The CDR3 consists of 17 residues. V lost 0 bases and J lost 1, with 14 bases in between. Germline V gene lookup returns CDR1 SGHRS and CDR2 YFSETQ. CDR3 protein: CASSLDPTDSSNQPQHF. In nucleotides, the CDR3 is TGCGCCAGCAGCTTGGACCCAACAGATTCGAGCAATCAGCCCCAGCATTTT.

The chain has TRBV30 and TRBJ2-7, with D possibly TRBD1 on 5 matching bases. This CDR3 has 17 residues. Trimming left V 1 base short and J 0 bases short, with 19 bases between. The germline V gene encodes CDR1 GTSNPN and CDR2 SVGIG (reference sequence). CDR3 region: CAWSELQGILSSYEQYF. In DNA form, the CDR3 reads TGTGCCTGGAGTGAGCTCCAGGGAATCCTGAGCTCCTACGAGCAGTACTTC. The full variable domain, with the rest looked up from reference TRBV30 and TRBJ2-7, is SQTIHQWPATLVQPVGSPLSLECTVEGTSNPNLYWYRQAAGRGLQLLFYSVGIGQISSEVPQNLSASRPQDRQFILSSKKLLLSDSGFYLCAWSELQGILSSYEQYFGPGTRLTVT.

The CDR3 region has the DNA TGTGCCAGCAGCCAAGGGCCCCATGCTCCGCCAGATACGCAGTATTTT. It encodes CASSQGPHAPPDTQYF. The chain is built from TRBV3-1 and TRBJ2-3; D gene unclear. The V gene lost 1 base and the J gene lost 4 bases, with 15 bases spanning the gap. The CDR3 sequence is 16 residues long. The V gene's germline CDR1 is LGHDT and CDR2 YNNKEL (reference sequence).

In its sample, this clonotype was seen a few times. The chain combines TRBV29-1 with TRBJ2-3, with D perhaps matching TRBD2 (6 bases). Per the germline V gene, CDR1 is SQVTM and CDR2 is ANQGSEA. V was cut by 4 bases and J by 0 bases, with 17 bases left in between. The CDR3 sequence is 16 residues long. In DNA form, the CDR3 reads TGCAGCGTTGGCTGGCTAGCGCAAACTAGCACAGATACGCAGTATTTT. Its translation is CSVGWLAQTSTDTQYF.

This clonotype was detected ten times or more. This chain joins TRBV5-1 and TRBJ2-7, with D uncertain. Trimming cost V 0 bases and J 6 bases, with 13 bases left between them. CDR3 length: 14 amino acids. Per the germline V gene, CDR1 is SGHRS and CDR2 is YFSETQ. The CDR3 is CASSLGAGAREQYF. The CDR3, as DNA: TGCGCCAGCAGCTTGGGTGCAGGCGCGCGCGAGCAGTACTTC. Variable domain in full (rest from reference TRBV5-1 and TRBJ2-7): KAGVTQTPRYLIKTRGQQVTLSCSPISGHRSVSWYQQTPGQGLQFLFEYFSETQRNKGNFPGRFSGRQFSNSRSEMNVSTLELGDSALYLCASSLGAGAREQYFGPGTRLTVT.

V gene TRBV12-3 or TRBV12-4 combines with J gene TRBJ2-4, with TRBD2 matching over 12 bases. This CDR3 has 18 residues. With 5 bases clipped from V and 3 bases from J, the junction kept 11 bases outside the gene matches. The CDR3 nucleotides are TGTGCCAGCAGTCCCTTTTTGACTAGCGGGAGAGTCAAAAACATTCAGTACTTC. Its translation is CASSPFLTSGRVKNIQYF.

This clonotype has a handful of counts. V is TRBV20-1 and J is TRBJ2-1, with 8 nucleotides matching TRBD2. The V segment lost 2 bases and the J segment 3 bases; nucleotides outside the gene matches: 6. Germline V lookup: CDR1 DFQATT, CDR2 SNEGSKA (reference sequence). This CDR3 is 15 amino acids long. CDR3 protein: CSARPPGGIYNEQFF. The CDR3 DNA is TGCAGTGCTAGACCCCCGGGAGGGATCTACAATGAGCAGTTCTTC.

This clonotype was counted between two and nine times. The chain is built from TRBV7-9 and TRBJ1-1; the D is unclear. CDR3 length: 14 residues. Trimming pared 4 bases from V and 1 base from J, leaving 10 bases between. Germline CDR1 reads SEHNR; CDR2 reads FQNEAQ (reference sequence). CDR3 sequence reads: CASSSGPSNTEAFF. The CDR3 region has the DNA TGTGCCAGCAGCTCTGGTCCCTCGAACACTGAAGCTTTCTTT. Filled out from reference TRBV7-9 and TRBJ1-1, the complete variable domain reads DTGVSQNPRHKITKRGQNVTFRCDPISEHNRLYWYRQTLGQGPEFLTYFQNEAQLEKSRLLSDRFSAERPKGSFSTLEIQRTEQGDSAMYLCASSSGPSNTEAFFGQGTRLTVV.